This TCR beta chain was retrieved from a study of shared clonotypes between healthy human individuals (dated by TCRdb to between 2020 and 2021). For the wider study: The cohort comprised a couple of women and three men aged 18 to 49 years. For each donor, CD4 naive and CD4 memory were each run on three plates, CD8 naive on two plates, and CD8 memory on one plate. To estimate repertoire size and how much clonotypes are shared between individuals, the study performed deep sequencing of blood TCR repertoires from roughly five healthy adults. Libraries were prepared and TCR repertoires were sequenced by different laboratories using diverse techniques, in order to increase sequencing depth and limit assay-specific biases. Between about 0.8 and 9 billion PBMCs per donor were obtained by leukapheresis.

Remarks on this clone: Its antigen is currently not known. Base qualities are missing; no much larger clone stands one base away. Other DNA sequences in this specimen translate into the identical CDR3.

Study-wide conclusions, independent of this receptor: Pairwise subsampling indicated that sequencing depth was expected to affect the degree of clonotype sharing among donors. Incomplete sequencing was indicated by rarefaction of sorted-subset datasets, despite the large sequencing depth. About 4.5% of naive CD4, approximately 3.7% of naive CD8, roughly 2.4% of memory CD4, and around 0.4% of memory CD8 clonotypes were shared across a few donors. Estimated clonotype richness was generally larger for naive than for memory subsets. Because the study included a small number of donors, the genetic and exposure-history diversity represented was limited. Compared with non-shared clonotypes, the clonotypes found in all four sorted-subset donors had higher generation probabilities. Sampling was restricted to blood, and TCR repertoires in tissues likely differ from the TCR repertoires found in blood.

The donors were healthy, HIV-negative adults who had no recently reported acute infections or vaccinations. Every donor was a Caucasian adult living in Nashville, Tennessee, USA. CD4+ T cells were enriched through magnetic negative selection, after which naive cells were positively selected on CD45RA and the remaining negative fraction served as the memory subset. After blood collection by leukapheresis, PBMCs were isolated using Ficoll-Histopaque density gradient centrifugation and then cryopreserved in the vapor phase of liquid nitrogen. Analytical flow cytometry was used to check the purity and quantity of every magnetically sorted T cell population. From each sorted fraction, genomic DNA was isolated and quantified by UV absorbance on a Nanodrop 2000c. Using the deep immunoSEQ assay, multiplex PCR amplified TCR CDR3 regions from genomic DNA. Genomic DNA extracted from each cell subset was distributed evenly over all wells of several immunoSEQ 96-well plates, and each plate served as one replicate. For sorted subsets, each replicate PCR was loaded with about 0.2 ug genomic DNA, equivalent to 30,000 to 35,000 T cell genomes. The purified libraries were quantified using a Qubit 3.0 fluorometer, sized with a Bioanalyzer 2100, and then quantified again using the KAPA Library Quantification kit. Every immunoSEQ 96-well plate was sequenced on a separate single-read 150-cycle Illumina NextSeq 550 flow cell. Regarding the original processing steps: Because the immunoSEQ output held only junctional sequences and lacked quality scores, the filtering could not match the filtering applied to full-length reads. To assign V/J genes and CDR3, sequences were annotated against IMGT germline references using PyIR, a Python wrapper for IgBLAST v1.9. Reads were filtered out if the reads had weak V/J assignments (E-value above 1e-6), no CDR3, stop codons, out-of-frame junctions, or ambiguous translated residues. V3J clonotypes were defined as sequences sharing the same inferred V gene, J gene, and CDR3 amino acid sequence. Percentage overlap between repertoires was computed as shared unique clonotypes divided by the size of the smaller repertoire. RTK rarefaction, the Chao1 estimator, and Recon v2.1 estimates of unobserved clonotypes were used to assess repertoire richness. Generation probabilities were computed with OLGA for all TCRbeta clonotypes obtained by the gDNA method from a few donors. This immuneACCESS table, as held by TCRdb, lists in-frame sequences with V and J called but not all clones. Of the missing ones, under half trace to an unresolved V gene in checked studies; the others have no known cause. V and J calls and clone size follow that table, whereas D and trimming were derived from the DNA. The sample table shows roughly 2,300,000 clones, and under 95% are seen once. The ten top clones hold about 0.36% of the sample.

Via the germline V gene, CDR1 is SGHAT and CDR2 FQNNGV. From cysteine to phenylalanine, the CDR3 is 17 amino acids long. Only CDR3 DNA is held: 51 bases, read in frame from base 1. Deletion took 3 bases off V and 5 bases off J, with a span of 19 bases between the germline ends. The specimen sequenced was naive CD4+ T cells from PBMCs. What the cell subset or site label conveys for this sample: CD45RA+ positively selected. This TCR was recovered from a man aged 18 to 30 in good health. Some clones in this sample may be carry-over from other donors' samples. Recombination connected TRBV11-2 to TRBJ2-2, and TRBD2 may be the D gene, going by 6 matching bases. CDR3 protein: CASSFPTLTRRTGELFF. In nucleotide form, the sequence is TGTGCCAGCAGCTTCCCAACGTTGACTAGGAGAACCGGGGAGCTGTTTTTT.